This record concerns one T cell receptor beta chain sequence. Cohort assignment relied on participant-reported clinical history. Recovered Cohort 3 donors showed two negative PCRs, clearance, or symptom resolution. Clones were sequenced by immunoSEQ multiplex PCR, and TCRdb holds only the in-frame ones, with some missing. The table records hundreds of thousands of clones, approximately 86% of them present only once. This sample stems from a study of blood T cell repertoires in COVID-19. Overall study context: PBMCs, B-cell-depleted T cells, or T cells were the source of the cDNA or gDNA that made up the material.

Sequenced input: PBMCs or T cells enriched from blood (not recorded which). The sequence was obtained from a woman in her fifties or sixties who had recovered from COVID-19.

The CDR3 here is CASSYIGSEENEKLFF. CDR3 in DNA: TGTGCCAGCAGTTACATTGGGTCCGAGGAAAATGAAAAACTGTTTTTT. This rearrangement joins TRBV6-5 to TRBJ1-4; D is uncertain. Trimming took 2 bases from V and 5 from J, leaving 15 bases between them. This CDR3 is built from 16 residues. The germline V gene has CDR1 MNHEY and CDR2 SVGAGI.